This T cell receptor beta chain was found in a study of OX40 agonist ivuxolimab in advanced cancers. Study-wide points: Expanded clones were, on average, more numerous in CD8+ T cells than in CD4+. Partial responders receiving 0.1-3.0 mg/kg showed among the lowest clonal expansion.

Looked up from germline, CDR1 is MRHNA and CDR2 is SNTAGT. The junction had 0 bases not matched to a gene; V was cut back by 0 bases and J by 1 base. This CDR3 has 15 amino acids. The protocol was immunoSEQ multiplex PCR, while the TCRdb copy is restricted to in-frame clones and leaves out a portion. The sample carries 26,000 or so clones, roughly 90% recorded once. Within the sample, this clone is medium-sized (0.01 to 0.1%). The target antigen is unknown. Individuals having autoimmune disease history or systemic immunosuppression were not enrolled. This TCR came from an adult with an advanced solid tumor such as melanoma, head and neck, liver or kidney cancer. This sample comprised CD4+ or CD8+ T cells sorted from blood, obtained in a trial of the OX40 agonist ivuxolimab. This chain links TRBV6-4 with TRBJ2-3; 8 bases are a match to TRBD2. The CDR3 nucleotides read TGTGCCAGCAGTGACTCTAGCGGGGGCACAGATACGCAGTATTTT. It encodes CASSDSSGGTDTQYF.